This T cell receptor (beta chain) was sequenced during a study of shared clonotypes between healthy human individuals. Study-wide points: Depth was large, yet rarefaction showed that sorted-subset sequencing was incomplete. Clonotype sharing across a few donors was observed for around 5.1% of naive CD4 clonotypes.

As regards this clone: Its antigen is not known.

This CDR3 has 15 amino acids. The germline gives CDR1 SGHRS, CDR2 YFSETQ. Trimming pared 4 bases from V and 0 bases from J, leaving 14 bases between. CD45RO-negative CD8 cells positively selected for CCR7 made up the naive population, which excluded terminally differentiated effector memory CD45RA+ cells. The donor population consisted of healthy HIV-negative adults with no recent acute infections or vaccinations. As handled by the study authors: ImmunoSEQ yielded junction-only sequences lacking quality scores, so filtering differed. This table comes from immunoSEQ multiplex PCR, and its TCRdb copy is limited to in-frame clones, with some not included. Clone size and the V and J calls come from that table; the DNA yielded D and trimming. The sample has some 630,000 clones; approximately 96% are singletons.

J is TRBJ2-7 and V is TRBV5-1, with a weak D call TRBD2 (6 bases). Sequencing was performed on naive CD8+ T cells sorted from blood. This TCR derives from a woman under 40 in good health. The chain's CDR3 is CASSLSGFVSYEQYF. The DNA for the CDR3 is TGCGCCAGCAGCCTTAGCGGATTTGTCTCCTACGAGCAGTACTTC.